The rows below give T cell receptor beta chains drawn from one sample of a study of T cell responses to AZD1222 COVID-19 vaccine. Sequencing was performed with immunoSEQ multiplex PCR; in TCRdb, only in-frame clones are kept and a portion is missing. The data hold more than 110,000 clones, with 85% to 95% observed a single time. The sample was peripheral blood, taken on day 0 of AZD1222 vaccination. Every receptor here comes from an adult in good health. Both conserved end residues are part of each CDR3. The D gene is left open where the match is weak. Clone sizes are given selectively: once, few, many, or a class where the clone is expanded.

d_call j_call clone_size v_call cdr3_nt cdr3_aa
TRBD1 TRBJ1-1 . TRBV19 TGTGCCAGTTGGACCGGGACAGGAGGGGTTGAGGCTTTCTTT CASWTGTGGVEAFF
. TRBJ2-1 . TRBV19 TGTGCCAGTAGTATAAGGCGGGTCGATGAGCAGTTCTTC CASSIRRVDEQFF
TRBD2 TRBJ2-7 . TRBV4-2 TGTGCCAGCAGCCAAGAAGGTTTCGCGACTAGCGGGAGCGAGCAGTACTTC CASSQEGFATSGSEQYF
TRBD1 TRBJ1-2 . TRBV10-3 TGTGCCATCAGGGGGGACAGGGGGCTTCTTAACTATGGCTACACCTTC CAIRGDRGLLNYGYTF
TRBD2 TRBJ2-5 . TRBV2 TGTGCCAGCAGTGATTCGGGAGGGCCGCAAGAGACCCAGTACTTC CASSDSGGPQETQYF
TRBD1 TRBJ2-1 . TRBV27 TGTGCCAGCAGTCGGACAGGGGGCGCCGACAATGAGCAGTTCTTC CASSRTGGADNEQFF
TRBD2 TRBJ2-2 . TRBV7-6 TGTGCCAGCAGCTTAAGCCCCCCTAGCGGGGGGCCAGCAACCGGGGAGCTGTTTTTT CASSLSPPSGGPATGELFF
. TRBJ1-2 . TRBV9 TGTGCCAGCAGCCGAGACGGTAACTATGGCTACACCTTC CASSRDGNYGYTF
. TRBJ1-5 . TRBV10-1 TGCGCCAGCAGCCCAGGGAGGGATCAGCCCCAGCATTTT CASSPGRDQPQHF
. TRBJ2-7 . TRBV7-8 TGTGCCAGCAGCTTTGGCCAGGGTTCGATCGAGCAGTACTTC CASSFGQGSIEQYF
TRBD1 TRBJ1-3 . TRBV2 TGTGCCAGCAGCATGACAGGGTGGGGAAACACCATATATTTT CASSMTGWGNTIYF
TRBD2 TRBJ2-1 . TRBV27 TGTGCCAGCAGTCTCTCCTTTCTAGCGGGAGGGCCTCGTGTTGAGCAGTTCTTC CASSLSFLAGGPRVEQFF
. TRBJ2-7 . TRBV21-1 TGTGCCAGCAGCACAAAGGTGGGGAAACCCTACGAGCAGTACTTC CASSTKVGKPYEQYF
. TRBJ1-2 . TRBV18 TGTGCCAGCTCACCTTCGGGGGGCGCAAGAACTTCCTTC CASSPSGGARTSF
TRBD1 TRBJ1-6 . TRBV28 TGTGCCAGCAGTCTTGGACAGGATAATTCACCCCTCCACTTT CASSLGQDNSPLHF
. TRBJ1-1 . TRBV5-4 TGTGCCAGCAGCCAAGGGGCGGAGGGGAACACTGAAGCTTTCTTT CASSQGAEGNTEAFF
. TRBJ1-6 . TRBV7-2 TGTGCCAGCAGCTCCCCCGGAAGGGGTGCCGTGACCCATTCACCCCTCCACTTT CASSSPGRGAVTHSPLHF
. TRBJ2-2 once TRBV30 TGTGCCTGGAGACCGCTGCAGTTCGGGGAGCTGTTTTTT CAWRPLQFGELFF
. TRBJ2-7 . TRBV5-6 TGTGCCAGCAGGGCAGGGTTTCGGGACGAGCAGTACTTC CASRAGFRDEQYF
. TRBJ2-3 . TRBV9 TGTGCCAGCAGCGACACAGATACGCAGTATTTT CASSDTDTQYF
TRBD2 TRBJ2-7 . TRBV5-8 TGTGCCAGCAGCTTCGGACTAGCATCTTACGAGCAGTACTTC CASSFGLASYEQYF
. TRBJ1-3 . TRBV5-1 TGCGCCAGCAGCTTGGAGGGCTCTGGAAACACCATATATTTT CASSLEGSGNTIYF
TRBD2 TRBJ2-1 . TRBV5-1 TGCGCCAGCAGCTTGGGGCGGACTAGCGGGGGGACCAACAATGAGCAGTTCTTC CASSLGRTSGGTNNEQFF
TRBD1 TRBJ1-2 once TRBV20-1 TGCAGTGCTAGTACCGACAGGGGTGGCGGCTACACCTTC CSASTDRGGGYTF
. TRBJ1-6 . TRBV4-2 TGTGCCAGCAGCCAGCCCACCGGGACGGTGATTAATTCACCCCTCCACTTT CASSQPTGTVINSPLHF
. TRBJ2-5 . TRBV6-2/TRBV6-3 TGTGCCAGCAGTTACCGCGGAGGTGATCCAGAGACCCAGTACTTC CASSYRGGDPETQYF
. TRBJ1-6 . TRBV5-5 TGTGCCAGCAGCTTGGTGGCCTCGGGGAGGGCCAATTCACCCCTCCACTTT CASSLVASGRANSPLHF
. TRBJ1-1 . TRBV6-2/TRBV6-3 TGTGCCAGCAGTTACAGGGGACCGAACACTGAAGCTTTCTTT CASSYRGPNTEAFF
. TRBJ1-6 . TRBV6-5 TGTGCCAGCAGCATTCATGGGACACCAAATTCACCCCTCCACTTT CASSIHGTPNSPLHF
TRBD2 TRBJ2-1 . TRBV11-2 TGTGCCAGCAGCTTAGTTATGGGGACTAGCGGGCGGAATGAGCAGTTCTTC CASSLVMGTSGRNEQFF
. TRBJ1-5 . TRBV25-1 TGTGCCAGCAGTGTAAGGGGCTATAATCAGCCCCAGCATTTT CASSVRGYNQPQHF
. TRBJ1-2 . TRBV14 TGTGCCAGCAGCCAAGATTGGAAGGGGTACTATGGCTACACCTTC CASSQDWKGYYGYTF
. TRBJ1-4 . TRBV27 TGTGCCAGCAGTTTATTGGACGATGAAAAACTGTTTTTT CASSLLDDEKLFF
TRBD1 TRBJ2-1 once TRBV5-6 TGTGCCAGCAGCTTCTCACAGGGGGTGTTCGGTGAGCAGTTCTTC CASSFSQGVFGEQFF
. TRBJ2-3 . TRBV19 TGTGCCAGTAGTATCAGGGTCCCAGATACGCAGTATTTT CASSIRVPDTQYF
TRBD2 TRBJ2-1 . TRBV10-3 TGTGCCATCAGTGAGGCTAGCGGGGGGGCAAATGAGCAGTTCTTC CAISEASGGANEQFF